The 3 T cell receptor beta chains below come from one sample, sequenced in a study of shared clonotypes between healthy human individuals. TCRdb keeps only in-frame clones here, not all; method: immunoSEQ multiplex PCR. The repertoire holds about 2.3 million clones, with around 92% as singletons. Sequencing was done on a sample of naive CD4+ T cells from PBMCs. As to subset: CD45RA+ positively selected. Receptors were obtained from a man aged 18 to 30 in good health. Some clones in this sample may be carry-over from other donors' samples.

J is TRBJ2-4 and V is TRBV7-2; D possibly matches TRBD1 or TRBD2 (5 bases each). Germline V gene sequence: CDR1 SGHTA, CDR2 FQGNSA. The CDR3 loop spans 16 amino acids. V was clipped by 4 bases and J by 9 bases, with 22 bases between them. The chain's CDR3 is CASSSPGTDDEGIQYF. The CDR3 coding sequence is TGTGCCAGCAGCTCGCCCGGGACGGACGACGAGGGCATTCAGTACTTC.

The chain is built from TRBV2 and TRBJ1-2; D is ambiguous. CDR1 is SNHLY, CDR2 FYNNEI, per germline. CDR3 size: 12 residues. V was trimmed by 7 bases and J by 4 bases, leaving 10 bases between them. The DNA of the CDR3 is TGTGCCAGCATTGGGTTCTTCTATGGCTACACCTTC. It specifies CASIGFFYGYTF.

The J gene is TRBJ2-7, the V gene TRBV6-1, with D perhaps matching TRBD2 (6 bases). The CDR3 contains 13 residues. From germline, CDR1 is MNHNS and CDR2 SASEGT. V shed 1 base and J shed 4 bases, with 8 bases lying between them. The CDR3 is CASSEVGGYEQYF. In DNA, the CDR3 is TGTGCCAGCAGTGAAGTTGGGGGGTACGAGCAGTACTTC.